A single sample is the source of the 18 T cell receptor beta chains below, sequenced in a study of T cell changes during pregnancy in multiple sclerosis. The table came from immunoSEQ multiplex PCR; TCRdb's copy has only in-frame clones and leaves some out. This table holds around 12,000 clones, about 91% found once. The starting material was CD8+ T cells from peripheral blood mononuclear cells, obtained in the second trimester of pregnancy. The receptors originated from a female donor in good health, enrolled as a control in a pregnancy study.

The chain has TRBV6-1 and TRBJ1-5, with D perhaps TRBD1 (6 bases). The CDR3 contains 16 residues. CDR1 MNHNS and CDR2 SASEGT come from the germline V gene. Trimming shortened V by 3 bases and J by 2 bases, and 14 bases separated the two germline ends. CDR3 bases: TGTGCCAGCAGTGACTGGGACAAGGCTGGCAATCAGCCCCAGCATTTT. This codes for CASSDWDKAGNQPQHF.

The CDR3 DNA is TGTGCCAGCAGTAACCGGGACAGGGCCTACAATGAGCAGTTCTTC. It encodes CASSNRDRAYNEQFF. The chain combines TRBV28 with TRBJ2-1; 9 bases align to TRBD1. V lost 5 bases and J lost 2; bases outside the gene matches: 4. Germline V lookup: CDR1 MDHEN, CDR2 SYDVKM. This CDR3 comprises 15 residues. The full variable domain, with the rest looked up from reference TRBV28 and TRBJ2-1, is DVKVTQSSRYLVKRTGEKVFLECVQDMDHENMFWYRQDPGLGLRLIYFSYDVKMKEKGDIPEGYSVSREKKERFSLILESASTNQTSMYLCASSNRDRAYNEQFFGPGTRLTVL.

The chain uses TRBV28 and TRBJ2-3; TRBD1 matches 8 bases. CDR3 length: 15 residues. The germline CDR1 and CDR2 sequences are MDHEN and SYDVKM. V was clipped by 4 bases and J by 2 bases; unmatched bases: 5. CDR3 nucleotide sequence: TGTGCCAGCAGTTCCCCGGGACAGGTCACAGATACGCAGTATTTT. Amino acids: CASSSPGQVTDTQYF.

The chain combines TRBV2 with TRBJ1-4, with D possibly being TRBD1 (6 bases). The CDR3 length is 16 residues. CDR1 is SNHLY and CDR2 is FYNNEI in the germline V gene. Trimming shortened V by 6 bases and J by 8 bases, and 22 bases separated the two germline ends. DNA for the CDR3: TGTGCCAGCAGGGGGTCCCCAGGGGCCTGGGGAGAAAAACTGTTTTTT. Protein sequence: CASRGSPGAWGEKLFF.

This chain uses TRBV27 with TRBJ2-3; 8 bases are a match to TRBD1. Germline CDR1 MNHEY, CDR2 SMNVEV (reference sequence). Trimming took 2 bases from V and 6 from J; bases not matched to a gene: 4. The CDR3 contains 14 residues. The chain's CDR3 is CASSLQGAQDTQYF. Here the CDR3 DNA reads TGTGCCAGCAGTTTACAGGGGGCGCAGGATACGCAGTATTTT.

The chain links TRBV6-1 to TRBJ1-5, with D perhaps TRBD1 (5 bases). Germline CDR1 and CDR2: MNHNS and SASEGT. The CDR3 is 15 amino acids. V shed 3 bases and J shed 2 bases, with 11 bases lying between them. CDR3 nucleotides: TGTGCCAGCAGTGAGGTGCAGGGCCGCAATCAGCCCCAGCATTTT. It specifies CASSEVQGRNQPQHF.

This chain uses TRBV19 with TRBJ2-7, with D possibly TRBD1 on 5 matching bases. Germline assignment: CDR1 LNHDA and CDR2 SQIVND (reference sequence). V lost 7 bases and J lost 0, with 19 bases in between. The CDR3 covers 16 residues. The CDR3 nucleotides read TGTGCCAGTACCCCCTTCTATGACAGTTCCTCCTACGAGCAGTACTTC. This gives the protein CASTPFYDSSSYEQYF. Using reference TRBV19 and TRBJ2-7 for the parts outside the CDR3, the full variable domain is DGGITQSPKYLFRKEGQNVTLSCEQNLNHDAMYWYRQDPGQGLRLIYYSQIVNDFQKGDIAEGYSVSREKKESFPLTVTSAQKNPTAFYLCASTPFYDSSSYEQYFGPGTRLTVT.

This clone was seen once. The chain has TRBV7-9 and TRBJ2-1; unclear D gene. CDR3 size: 15 residues. Looked up from germline, CDR1 is SEHNR and CDR2 is FQNEAQ (reference sequence). Trimming removed 10 bases from V and 10 bases from J, with 26 bases in between. DNA of the CDR3: TGTGCCACTCCGAGAGTGGCCCGGGTAGGTGGCGAGCAGTTCTTC. Protein product: CATPRVARVGGEQFF.

The rearrangement links TRBV11-2 to TRBJ1-1; D unresolved. The germline CDR1 and CDR2 sequences are SGHAT and FQNNGV. Deletions cut 2 bases from V and 2 bases from J, with 21 bases between. This CDR3 region has 18 residues. The CDR3 region is CASSLRLGWWPLNTEAFF. CDR3 DNA sequence: TGTGCCAGCAGCTTAAGGTTAGGATGGTGGCCACTAAACACTGAAGCTTTCTTT.

The gene calls are TRBV5-1 and TRBJ2-7; D may be TRBD1 (6 bases). V was trimmed by 1 base and J by 2 bases, leaving 13 bases between them. This CDR3 has 15 amino acids. Germline CDR1 SGHRS, CDR2 YFSETQ. The CDR3 bases are TGCGCCAGCAGCTTGTCCACAGGGCTTGCCTACGAGCAGTACTTC. This sequence encodes CASSLSTGLAYEQYF.

The gene calls are TRBV12-5 and TRBJ2-1; 9 bases are shared with TRBD2. This CDR3 is 14 amino acids long. The V gene end was trimmed by 5 bases and the J gene end by 10 bases; junction bases not matched to a gene: 9. In germline, CDR1 is LGHNT, CDR2 FRNRAP. The DNA of the CDR3 is TGTGCTAGTGGTCTAGGGGGTAGCGGGGGAGAGCAGTTCTTC. Encoded protein: CASGLGGSGGEQFF.

The V call is TRBV29-1, the J call TRBJ1-2; D perhaps matches TRBD1 (5 bases). Germline assignment: CDR1 SQVTM and CDR2 ANQGSEA. CDR3 size: 12 residues. The V gene lost 3 bases and the J gene lost 5 bases, with 10 bases spanning the gap. This chain's CDR3 is CSVEGEEYGYTF. DNA for the CDR3: TGCAGCGTTGAGGGGGAGGAGTATGGCTACACCTTC.

The chain employs TRBV7-9 and TRBJ2-3; unclear D gene. Trimming took off 3 bases at V and 4 bases at J, with 5 bases between the two ends. Per the germline V gene, CDR1 is SEHNR and CDR2 is FQNEAQ (reference sequence). This CDR3 has 12 amino acids. In DNA form, the CDR3 reads TGTGCCAGCAGCTTTTCAGCAGATACGCAGTATTTT. Translating gives CASSFSADTQYF.

The chain combines TRBV21-1 with TRBJ2-7; TRBD1, as called in the table, went unchecked against the DNA. TRBV21-1 corresponds to a pseudogene. This CDR3 spans 13 amino acids. The CDR3, as DNA: TGTGCCCCGGGGGACAGGGGAGCCTACGAGCAGTACTTC. Its translation is CAPGDRGAYEQYF.

The chain is built from TRBV18 and TRBJ2-5; D not certain. Germline V gene sequence: CDR1 KGHSH, CDR2 LQKENI. The CDR3 contains 11 residues. Trimming cost V 3 bases and J 3 bases, with 2 bases left between them. CDR3 nucleotides: TGTGCCAGCTCACCCAAAGAGACCCAGTACTTC. Protein sequence: CASSPKETQYF. Supplemented by reference TRBV18 and TRBJ2-5, the full variable domain reads NAGVMQNPRHLVRRRGQEARLRCSPMKGHSHVYWYRQLPEEGLKFMVYLQKENIIDESGMPKERFSAEFPKEGPSILRIQQVVRGDSAAYFCASSPKETQYFGPGTRLLVL.

The V and J genes are TRBV4-1 and TRBJ2-7, with 8 bases aligning to TRBD1. Germline CDR1 is MGHRA and CDR2 is YSYEKL. The CDR3 runs to 14 residues. The V segment lost 3 bases and the J segment 4 bases; nucleotides outside the gene matches: 5. The chain's CDR3 is CASSQTGTGYEQYF. The CDR3 DNA reads TGCGCCAGCAGCCAGACCGGGACAGGATACGAGCAGTACTTC.

The chain has TRBV28 and TRBJ2-5; a possible D gene is TRBD1 (6 bases). V dropped 5 bases and J dropped 2 bases, with 12 bases sitting between them. This CDR3 comprises 14 residues. The V gene's germline CDR1 is MDHEN and CDR2 SYDVKM. The CDR3 loop is CASSPLQGQETQYF. Written as DNA, the CDR3 is TGTGCCAGCAGTCCCCTACAGGGTCAAGAGACCCAGTACTTC.

The chain combines TRBV6-1 with TRBJ2-7; tentative D call: TRBD2 (5 bases). Germline V CDR1 and CDR2: MNHNS, SASEGT. V dropped 0 bases and J dropped 0 bases, with 9 bases sitting between them. This CDR3 spans 15 amino acids. CDR3 DNA: TGTGCCAGCAGTGAAGCGCCAGCGGTCTCCTACGAGCAGTACTTC. Amino acids: CASSEAPAVSYEQYF.